Listed below are T cell receptor beta chains from one sample, sequenced in a study of cytomegalovirus exposure and HLA in healthy donors. Generated by immunoSEQ multiplex PCR, the TCRdb table keeps only in-frame clones and is missing some. There are 150,000 to 200,000 clones in the sample; 60% to 85% occur only once, and around 5.7% lies in the top ten. Sequenced input: PBMCs. These receptor sequences come from a man aged 35-49 years in good health and CMV-seronegative. The CDR3 runs from the conserved cysteine through the conserved F or W. A D gene is named only where the DNA matches it firmly. Part of the rows lack a size; the others show once, few, many or a class for expanded clones.

j_call,d_call,clone_size,v_call,cdr3_nt,cdr3_aa
TRBJ2-3,.,once,TRBV10-1,TGCGCCAGCAGTGCGAGTCGGGATACGCAGTATTTT,CASSASRDTQYF
TRBJ1-1,.,.,TRBV6-5,TGTGCCAGCACCTTGGGGCGGGGAGGTTCTGAAGCTTTCTTT,CASTLGRGGSEAFF
TRBJ1-5,.,.,TRBV5-1,TGCGCCAGCAGGATGGACACGGCCTCCAATCAGCCCCAGCATTTT,CASRMDTASNQPQHF
TRBJ2-7,.,.,TRBV14,TGTGCCAGCAGCCCCCATGGGGGCTCGAGCTACGAGCAGTACTTC,CASSPHGGSSYEQYF
TRBJ2-7,.,.,TRBV4-1,TGCGCCAGCAGCCAAGTACTAACCCCAAACGAGCAGTACTTC,CASSQVLTPNEQYF
TRBJ1-2,.,once,TRBV7-2,TGTGCCAGCAGCAACAGGGATGGCTACACCTTC,CASSNRDGYTF
TRBJ1-3,.,once,TRBV5-1,TGCGCCAGCAGCTTGGGTCCGAACAGGCCCTCTGGAAACACCATATATTTT,CASSLGPNRPSGNTIYF
TRBJ2-1,.,.,TRBV29-1,TGCAGCGTTGTTTGGGGCAGCTCCTACAATGAGCAGTTCTTC,CSVVWGSSYNEQFF
TRBJ2-1,TRBD1,.,TRBV27,TGTGCCAGCAGTTTATACCCCCCCGGGGACAGGGGTAATGAGCAGTTCTTC,CASSLYPPGDRGNEQFF
TRBJ2-1,.,once,TRBV10-3,TGTGCCATCAGTCTCTCCGACAGAAAAGAATCCAATGAGCAGTTCTTC,CAISLSDRKESNEQFF
TRBJ2-1,TRBD2,.,TRBV5-8,TGTGCCAGCAGCCTCCGGGACTACTACAATGAGCAGTTCTTC,CASSLRDYYNEQFF
TRBJ1-4,TRBD1,.,TRBV5-4,TGTGCCAGCAGCCGGACAGGGCCTAATGAAAAACTGTTTTTT,CASSRTGPNEKLFF
TRBJ1-2,.,.,TRBV2,TGTGCCAGCAGTGAACGAGGGAACTTAAACTATGGCTACACCTTC,CASSERGNLNYGYTF
TRBJ1-2,.,.,TRBV5-8,TGTGCCAGCAGCTTGCAGCAGGGGAACTATGGCTACACCTTC,CASSLQQGNYGYTF
TRBJ2-1,TRBD1,.,TRBV7-2,TGTGCCAGCAGCGCCGGGACAGCCTACAATGAGCAGTTCTTC,CASSAGTAYNEQFF
TRBJ1-2,TRBD1,.,TRBV7-8,TGTGCCAGCAGCCCCCGGAGGCAGGGGGACTATGGCTACACCTTC,CASSPRRQGDYGYTF
TRBJ2-5,.,.,TRBV2,TGTGCCAGCACCCAGGGGCGGCCTGGGGCCCAGTACTTC,CASTQGRPGAQYF
TRBJ1-1,.,few,TRBV6-6,TGTGCCAGCAGTTATGAACAGGCCATGAACACTGAAGCTTTCTTT,CASSYEQAMNTEAFF
TRBJ1-2,.,.,TRBV7-6,TGTGCCAGCAGGCCCCGAAGTGGGGCTCGGCTGACCTTC,CASRPRSGARLTF
TRBJ2-1,TRBD2,few,TRBV6-4,TGTGCCAGCAGTGACTCTAGCGGGGGGGCCAATGAGCAGTTCTTC,CASSDSSGGANEQFF
TRBJ1-1,.,.,TRBV10-2,TGCGCCAGCAACCAACAGGGCGGAGGCACTGAAGCTTTCTTT,CASNQQGGGTEAFF
TRBJ2-1,.,few,TRBV29-1,TGCAGCGTTGAGAAAGTTTTGAGTGAGCAGTTCTTC,CSVEKVLSEQFF
TRBJ2-3,.,.,TRBV7-8,TGTGCCAGCAGCTTAGGTGTAACGGGAGTTTACGTAGATACGCAGTATTTT,CASSLGVTGVYVDTQYF
TRBJ2-7,.,.,TRBV15,TGTGCCACCAGCAGGCCAAGGACTGGGGACTACGAGCAGTACTTC,CATSRPRTGDYEQYF
TRBJ2-5,.,.,TRBV19,TGTGCCAGTAGTGCGTCCCGGGGAGAGACCCAGTACTTC,CASSASRGETQYF
TRBJ1-1,TRBD1,.,TRBV10-2,TGCGCCAGCAGGAGGGGACAGGGCACGAACACTGAAGCTTTCTTT,CASRRGQGTNTEAFF
TRBJ2-1,TRBD2,.,TRBV6-4,TGTGCCAGCAGCGCAAATGGACTAGCGGGGGGAGGTGAGCAGTTCTTC,CASSANGLAGGGEQFF
TRBJ2-7,TRBD1,.,TRBV29-1,TGCAGCGTAGGACAGGGGCTGGGCGCCTACGAGCAGTACTTC,CSVGQGLGAYEQYF
TRBJ1-2,.,few,TRBV5-1,TGCGCCAGCAGCTTGGGCGGGTACGGCTACACCTTC,CASSLGGYGYTF
TRBJ1-1,.,few,TRBV25-1,TGTGCCAGCAAACTCAGGGGAGGGTCTGAAGCTTTCTTT,CASKLRGGSEAFF
TRBJ2-1,.,few,TRBV19,TGTGCCAGCCTAGCGTCCAGCTCCTACAATGAGCAGTTCTTC,CASLASSSYNEQFF
TRBJ1-2,TRBD1,.,TRBV10-3,TGTGCCATCAGTGGGGACAGGGCGAATGGCTACACCTTC,CAISGDRANGYTF
TRBJ2-3,TRBD2,.,TRBV30,TGTGCCTGGAGGGGGGCTAGCGGGAGTGTGCAGTATTTT,CAWRGASGSVQYF
TRBJ2-3,.,.,TRBV5-1,TGCGCCAGCAGTCAGGACTCCACGCAAGATACGCAGTATTTT,CASSQDSTQDTQYF
TRBJ2-1,TRBD2,.,TRBV15,TGTGCCACCAGCGGGCCCCGTGGGACCGGGGGGGGTGAGCAGTTCTTC,CATSGPRGTGGGEQFF
TRBJ2-7,TRBD1,.,TRBV6-5,TGTGCCAGCAGTTCGGGGACAGGGACGGGTGAGCAGTACTTC,CASSSGTGTGEQYF
TRBJ2-3,TRBD2,.,TRBV5-5,TGTGCCAGCAGCTTCTCCCTTCGGGGGGGTGGCACAGATACGCAGTATTTT,CASSFSLRGGGTDTQYF
TRBJ1-1,.,.,TRBV7-6,TGTGCCAGCAGCTACGACAGAGAAAACACTGAAGCTTTCTTT,CASSYDRENTEAFF
TRBJ2-1,.,.,TRBV5-1,TGCGCCAGCAGCTTTCGCAATGAGCAGTTCTTC,CASSFRNEQFF
TRBJ2-7,TRBD1,.,TRBV11-3,TGTGCCAGCAGCCCCTCGGGGACAGTTTACGGCTACGAGCAGTACTTC,CASSPSGTVYGYEQYF
TRBJ2-4,.,.,TRBV5-4,TGTGCCAGCAGCTACGTAGGCGGAGTAGCCAAAAACATTCAGTACTTC,CASSYVGGVAKNIQYF